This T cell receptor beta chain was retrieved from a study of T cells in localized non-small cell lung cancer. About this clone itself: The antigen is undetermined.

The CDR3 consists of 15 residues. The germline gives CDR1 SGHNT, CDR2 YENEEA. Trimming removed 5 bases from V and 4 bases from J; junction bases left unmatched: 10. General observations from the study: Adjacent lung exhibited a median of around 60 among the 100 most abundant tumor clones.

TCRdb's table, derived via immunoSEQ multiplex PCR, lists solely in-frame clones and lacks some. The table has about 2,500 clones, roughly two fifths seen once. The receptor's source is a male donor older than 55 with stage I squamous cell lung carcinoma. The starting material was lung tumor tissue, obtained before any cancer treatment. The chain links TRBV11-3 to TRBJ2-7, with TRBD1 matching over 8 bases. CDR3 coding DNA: TGTGCCAGCAGCCCAGGGACAGGAGCGAGTTACGAGCAGTACTTC. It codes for CASSPGTGASYEQYF.